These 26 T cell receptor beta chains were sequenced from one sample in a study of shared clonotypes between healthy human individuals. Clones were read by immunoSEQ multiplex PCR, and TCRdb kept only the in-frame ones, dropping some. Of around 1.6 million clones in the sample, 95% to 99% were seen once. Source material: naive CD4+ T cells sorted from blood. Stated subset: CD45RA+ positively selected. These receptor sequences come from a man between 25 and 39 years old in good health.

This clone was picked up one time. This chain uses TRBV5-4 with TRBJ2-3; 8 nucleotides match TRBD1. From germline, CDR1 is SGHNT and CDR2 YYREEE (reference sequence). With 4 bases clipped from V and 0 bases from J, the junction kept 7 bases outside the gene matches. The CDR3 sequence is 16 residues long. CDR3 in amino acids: CASSLPGGLSTDTQYF. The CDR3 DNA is TGTGCCAGCAGCCTCCCAGGGGGCCTGAGCACAGATACGCAGTATTTT. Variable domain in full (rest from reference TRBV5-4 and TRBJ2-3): ETGVTQSPTHLIKTRGQQVTLRCSSQSGHNTVSWYQQALGQGPQFIFQYYREEENGRGNFPPRFSGLQFPNYSSELNVNALELDDSALYLCASSLPGGLSTDTQYFGPGTRLTVL.

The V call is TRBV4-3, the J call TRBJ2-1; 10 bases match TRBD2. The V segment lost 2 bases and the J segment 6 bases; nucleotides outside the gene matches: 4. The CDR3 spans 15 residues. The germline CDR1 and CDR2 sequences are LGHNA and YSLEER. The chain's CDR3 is CASSQLTSGFNEQFF. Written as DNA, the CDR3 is TGCGCCAGCAGCCAATTGACTAGCGGGTTCAATGAGCAGTTCTTC.

DNA of the CDR3: TGTGCCAGCAGCTTGGGGCACGCGGCGGAAAAAAACATTCAGTACTTC. Protein product: CASSLGHAAEKNIQYF. This chain uses TRBV5-4 with TRBJ2-4; unclear D gene. Between the trimmed V and J ends, which lost 0 bases and 4 bases, there was a span of 14 bases. Per the germline V gene, CDR1 is SGHNT and CDR2 is YYREEE (reference sequence). The CDR3 spans 16 residues.

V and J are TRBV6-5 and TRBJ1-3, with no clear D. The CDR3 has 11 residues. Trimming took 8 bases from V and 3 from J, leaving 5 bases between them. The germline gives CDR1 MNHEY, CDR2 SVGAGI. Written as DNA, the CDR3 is TGTGCCAGCTTTGGTGGAAACACCATATATTTT. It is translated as CASFGGNTIYF.

The chain's CDR3 is CASRKTGGSTTGELFF. CDR3 coding DNA: TGTGCCAGCAGGAAAACAGGGGGCTCGACCACCGGGGAGCTGTTTTTT. V and J are TRBV7-9 and TRBJ2-2, with 9 bases aligning to TRBD1. With V trimmed by 6 bases and J by 4 bases, 9 bases remained unmatched. The V gene's germline CDR1 is SEHNR and CDR2 FQNEAQ (reference sequence). The CDR3 runs to 16 residues.

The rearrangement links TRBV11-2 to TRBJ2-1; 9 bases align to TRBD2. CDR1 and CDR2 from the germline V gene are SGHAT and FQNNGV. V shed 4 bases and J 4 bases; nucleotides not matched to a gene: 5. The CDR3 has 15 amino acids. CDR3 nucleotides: TGTGCCAGCAGCTCAGCGGGAGGAGAATACAATGAGCAGTTCTTC. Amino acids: CASSSAGGEYNEQFF. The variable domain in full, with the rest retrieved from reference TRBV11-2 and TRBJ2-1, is EAGVAQSPRYKIIEKRQSVAFWCNPISGHATLYWYQQILGQGPKLLIQFQNNGVVDDSQLPKDRFSAERLKGVDSTLKIQPAKLEDSAVYLCASSSAGGEYNEQFFGPGTRLTVL.

Here the CDR3 DNA reads TGTGCCAGCAGTTTCCCTTTAGAGGGATCGGCTTTCTTT. Translating gives CASSFPLEGSAFF. This chain links TRBV28 with TRBJ1-1; no reliable D call. CDR1 is MDHEN, CDR2 SYDVKM, per germline. CDR3 length equals 13 residues. V was shortened by 3 bases and J by 11 bases, with 16 bases between the two germline ends.

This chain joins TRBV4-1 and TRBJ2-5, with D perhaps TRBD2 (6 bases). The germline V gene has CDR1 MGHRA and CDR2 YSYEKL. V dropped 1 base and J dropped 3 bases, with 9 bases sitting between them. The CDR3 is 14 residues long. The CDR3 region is CASSQVGRKETQYF. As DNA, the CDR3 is TGCGCCAGCAGCCAAGTGGGGAGGAAAGAGACCCAGTACTTC.

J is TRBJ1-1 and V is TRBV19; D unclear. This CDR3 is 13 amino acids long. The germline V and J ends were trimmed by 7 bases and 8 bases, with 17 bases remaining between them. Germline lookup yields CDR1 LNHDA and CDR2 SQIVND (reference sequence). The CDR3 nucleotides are TGTGCCAGTAAGGTCCCAGGCGCCTCGGAAGCTTTCTTT. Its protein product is CASKVPGASEAFF. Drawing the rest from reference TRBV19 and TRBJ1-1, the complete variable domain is DGGITQSPKYLFRKEGQNVTLSCEQNLNHDAMYWYRQDPGQGLRLIYYSQIVNDFQKGDIAEGYSVSREKKESFPLTVTSAQKNPTAFYLCASKVPGASEAFFGQGTRLTVV.

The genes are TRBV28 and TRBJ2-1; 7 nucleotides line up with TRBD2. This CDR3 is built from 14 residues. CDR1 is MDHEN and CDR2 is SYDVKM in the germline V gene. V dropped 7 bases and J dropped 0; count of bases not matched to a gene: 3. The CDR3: CASTSGFSYNEQFF. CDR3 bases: TGTGCCAGCACTAGCGGCTTCTCCTACAATGAGCAGTTCTTC.

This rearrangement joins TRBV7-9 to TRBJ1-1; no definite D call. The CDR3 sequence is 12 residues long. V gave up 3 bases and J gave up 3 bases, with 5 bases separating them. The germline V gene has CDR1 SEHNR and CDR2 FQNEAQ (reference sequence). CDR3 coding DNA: TGTGCCAGCAGCTTGAGTGACACTGAAGCTTTCTTT. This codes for CASSLSDTEAFF.

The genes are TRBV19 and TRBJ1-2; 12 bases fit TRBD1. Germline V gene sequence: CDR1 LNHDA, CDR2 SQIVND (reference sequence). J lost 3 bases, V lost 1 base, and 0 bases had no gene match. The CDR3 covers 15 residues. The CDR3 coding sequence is TGTGCCAGTAGTATAGGGGACAGGGGGCACTATGGCTACACCTTC. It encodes CASSIGDRGHYGYTF.

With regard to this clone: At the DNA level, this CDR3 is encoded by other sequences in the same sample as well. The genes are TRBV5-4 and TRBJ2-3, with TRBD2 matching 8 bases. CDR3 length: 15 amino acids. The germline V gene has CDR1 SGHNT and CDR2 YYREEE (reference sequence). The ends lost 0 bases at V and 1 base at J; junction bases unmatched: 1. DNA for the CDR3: TGTGCCAGCAGCTTGGACGGGGGGGGCACAGATACGCAGTATTTT. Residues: CASSLDGGGTDTQYF.

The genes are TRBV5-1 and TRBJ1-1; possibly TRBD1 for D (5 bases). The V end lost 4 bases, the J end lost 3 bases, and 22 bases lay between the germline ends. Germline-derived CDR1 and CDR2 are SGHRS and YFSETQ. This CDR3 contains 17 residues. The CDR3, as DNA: TGCGCCAGCAGCACAAGCCCCGGGACTGTTGTTTACACTGAAGCTTTCTTT. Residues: CASSTSPGTVVYTEAFF.

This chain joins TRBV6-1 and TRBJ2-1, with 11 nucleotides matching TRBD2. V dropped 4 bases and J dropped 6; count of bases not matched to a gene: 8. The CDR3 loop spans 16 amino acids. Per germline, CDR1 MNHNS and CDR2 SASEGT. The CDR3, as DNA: TGTGCCAGCAGTGCGCGACTAGCGGGATGGAGCAATGAGCAGTTCTTC. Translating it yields CASSARLAGWSNEQFF.

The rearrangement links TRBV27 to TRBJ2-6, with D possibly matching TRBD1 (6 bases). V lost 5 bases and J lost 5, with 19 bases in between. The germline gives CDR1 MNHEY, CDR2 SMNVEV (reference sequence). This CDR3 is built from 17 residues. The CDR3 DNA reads TGTGCCAGCAGTCTCTGGGGGCTACAAAGTCGGGCCAACGTCCTGACTTTC. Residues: CASSLWGLQSRANVLTF.

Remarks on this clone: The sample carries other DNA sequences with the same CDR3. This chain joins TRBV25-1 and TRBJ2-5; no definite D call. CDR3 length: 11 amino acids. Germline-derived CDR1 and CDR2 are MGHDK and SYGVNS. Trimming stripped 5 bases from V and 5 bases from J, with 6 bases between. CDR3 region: CASSPQETQYF. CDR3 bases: TGTGCCAGCAGTCCGCAGGAGACCCAGTACTTC.

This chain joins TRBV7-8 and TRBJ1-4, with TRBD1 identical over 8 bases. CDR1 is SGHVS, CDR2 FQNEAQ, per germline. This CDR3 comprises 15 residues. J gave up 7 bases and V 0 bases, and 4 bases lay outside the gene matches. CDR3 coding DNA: TGTGCCAGCAGCTTAGCGCGAGGACAGGGTGAAAAACTGTTTTTT. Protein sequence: CASSLARGQGEKLFF. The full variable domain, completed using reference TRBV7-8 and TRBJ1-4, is GAGVSQSPRYKVAKRGQDVALRCDPISGHVSLFWYQQALGQGPEFLTYFQNEAQLDKSGLPSDRFFAERPEGSVSTLKIQRTQQEDSAVYLCASSLARGQGEKLFFGSGTQLSVL.

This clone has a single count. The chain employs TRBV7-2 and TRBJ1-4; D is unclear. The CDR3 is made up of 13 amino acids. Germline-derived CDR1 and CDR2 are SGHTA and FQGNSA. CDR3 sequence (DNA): TGTGCAAACAGCATGGGCCCTAATGAAAAACTGTTTTTT. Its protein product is CANSMGPNEKLFF.

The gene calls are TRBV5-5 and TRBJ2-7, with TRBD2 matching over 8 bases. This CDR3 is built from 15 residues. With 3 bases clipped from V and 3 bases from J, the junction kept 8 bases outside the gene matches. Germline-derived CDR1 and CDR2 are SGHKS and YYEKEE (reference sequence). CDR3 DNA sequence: TGTGCCAGCAGCTCCCTAGCGGGTACTAACTACGAGCAGTACTTC. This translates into CASSSLAGTNYEQYF.

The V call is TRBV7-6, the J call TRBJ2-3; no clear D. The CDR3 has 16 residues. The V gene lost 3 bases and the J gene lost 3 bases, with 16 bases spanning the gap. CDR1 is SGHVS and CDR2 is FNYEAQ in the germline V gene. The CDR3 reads CASSLDYNSRTDTQYF. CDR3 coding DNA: TGTGCCAGCAGCTTGGATTATAATAGTAGGACAGATACGCAGTATTTT. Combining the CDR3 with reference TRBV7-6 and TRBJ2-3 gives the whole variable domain GAGVSQSPRYKVTKRGQDVALRCDPISGHVSLYWYRQALGQGPEFLTYFNYEAQQDKSGLPNDRFSAERPEGSISTLTIQRTEQRDSAMYRCASSLDYNSRTDTQYFGPGTRLTVL.

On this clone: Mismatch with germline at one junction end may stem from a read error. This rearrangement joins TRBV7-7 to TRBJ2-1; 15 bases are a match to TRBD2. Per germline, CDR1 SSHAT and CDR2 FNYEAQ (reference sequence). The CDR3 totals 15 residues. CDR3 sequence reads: CASSAGLAGGIEQFF. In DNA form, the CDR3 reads TGTGCTAGCAGCGCGGGACTAGCGGGGGGAATAGAACAGTTCTTC.

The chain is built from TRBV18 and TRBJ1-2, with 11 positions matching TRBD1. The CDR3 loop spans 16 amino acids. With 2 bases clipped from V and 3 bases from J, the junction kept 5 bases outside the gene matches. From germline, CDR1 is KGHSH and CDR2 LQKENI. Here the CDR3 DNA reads TGTGCCAGCTCACCATTGGACAGGGGGCCGCACTATGGCTACACCTTC. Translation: CASSPLDRGPHYGYTF.

The CDR3 sequence: CASSVGGASNTEAFF. CDR3 sequence (DNA): TGTGCCAGCAGCGTGGGAGGGGCCTCGAACACTGAAGCTTTCTTT. This rearrangement joins TRBV9 to TRBJ1-1; TRBD1 is a possible D gene (5 bases). The CDR3 consists of 15 residues. V was trimmed by 2 bases and J by 1 base, leaving 12 bases between them. Looked up from germline, CDR1 is SGDLS and CDR2 is YYNGEE.

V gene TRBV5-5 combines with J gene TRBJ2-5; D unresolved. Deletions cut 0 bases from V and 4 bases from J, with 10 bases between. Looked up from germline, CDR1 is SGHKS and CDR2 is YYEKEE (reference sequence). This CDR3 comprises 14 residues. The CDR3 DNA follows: TGTGCCAGCAGCTTGGCCGGCAGCATAGAGACCCAGTACTTC. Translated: CASSLAGSIETQYF.

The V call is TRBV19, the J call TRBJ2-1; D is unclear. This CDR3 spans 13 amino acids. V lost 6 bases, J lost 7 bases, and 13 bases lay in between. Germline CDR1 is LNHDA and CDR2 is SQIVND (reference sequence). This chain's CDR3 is CASRVTALNEQFF. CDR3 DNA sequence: TGTGCCAGTAGGGTCACAGCCTTAAATGAGCAGTTCTTC.